This T cell receptor beta chain emerged from a study of OX40 agonist ivuxolimab in advanced cancers. As for the study in general: Ivuxolimab, an antibody acting as an agonist of OX40 (CD134), was used to treat patients.

The method was immunoSEQ multiplex PCR; TCRdb's version includes in-frame clones alone and lacks a portion of them. The data hold about 110,000 clones, with under 95% observed a single time. Comment on this clone: Its antigen is as yet unknown.

Study conclusions and caveats: In a subset of nonresponders, normalized T-cell clonal expansion was also low.

The CDR3 consists of 12 residues. The germline V and J ends were trimmed by 5 bases and 9 bases, with 11 bases remaining between them. Germline V lookup: CDR1 MDHEN, CDR2 SYDVKM. The sequence was collected from an adult with an advanced solid tumor such as melanoma, head and neck, liver or kidney cancer. The source material was CD4+ or CD8+ T cells sorted from blood, sampled in a trial of the OX40 agonist ivuxolimab. The V call is TRBV28, the J call TRBJ2-4; D unresolved. The CDR3 DNA is TGTGCCAGCAGTACGGCCGGTAGCATTCAGTACTTC. It is translated as CASSTAGSIQYF.